This T cell receptor beta chain was identified in a study of molecular identifiers for immune sequencing clone quantification. Study details: Four portions were sequenced after RNA from roughly 21,000 or 96,000 naive CD8 cells was split five ways in replicates.

Turning to this clonotype: The junction and the germline gene differ at one end; a read error may be behind it.

Preparation of the bulk TCR libraries relied on previously described methods and listed TCR primers. TCRdb re-analysed the PCR reads in MiXCR, keeping a single row per CDR3 protein. In the table there are about 8,300 distinct CDR3 sequences, 30% to 40% of which are singletons. The CD8+CD4-CCR7+CD45RA+ phenotype defined the sorted naive CD8 T cells. CDR3 length equals 13 residues. In germline, CDR1 is MDHEN, CDR2 SYDVKM. The rearrangement links TRBV28 to TRBJ2-5, with D possibly matching TRBD1 (6 bases). Sequencing input: naive CD8+ T cells from blood, with Jurkat cell RNA spiked in. As to subset: FACS-sorted CD8+CD4-CCR7+CD45RA+ naive T cells. This receptor was identified in a human donor in good health. Some libraries in this study had Jurkat cell RNA spiked in. This CDR3 reads CASRRRGGETQNF. The CDR3 coding sequence is TGTGCCAGCAGACGCAGGGGTGGCGAGACCCAGAACTTC.